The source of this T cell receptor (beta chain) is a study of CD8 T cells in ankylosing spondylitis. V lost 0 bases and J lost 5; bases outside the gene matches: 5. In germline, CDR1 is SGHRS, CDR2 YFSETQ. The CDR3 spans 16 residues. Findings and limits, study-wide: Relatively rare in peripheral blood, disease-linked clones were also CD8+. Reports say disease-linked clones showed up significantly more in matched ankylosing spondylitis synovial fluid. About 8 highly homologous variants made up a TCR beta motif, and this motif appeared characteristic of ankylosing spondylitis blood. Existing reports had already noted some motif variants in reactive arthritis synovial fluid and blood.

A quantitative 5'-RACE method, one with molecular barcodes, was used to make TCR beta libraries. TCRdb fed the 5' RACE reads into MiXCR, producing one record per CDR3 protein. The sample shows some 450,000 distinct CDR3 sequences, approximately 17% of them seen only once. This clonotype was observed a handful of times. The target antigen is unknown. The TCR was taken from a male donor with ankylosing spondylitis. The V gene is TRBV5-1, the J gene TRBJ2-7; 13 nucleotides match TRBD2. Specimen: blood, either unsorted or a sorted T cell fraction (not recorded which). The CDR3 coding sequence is TGCGCCAGCAGCTTGGATGGGACTAGCGGGATCCACGAGCAGTACTTC. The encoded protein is CASSLDGTSGIHEQYF. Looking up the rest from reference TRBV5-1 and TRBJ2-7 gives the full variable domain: KAGVTQTPRYLIKTRGQQVTLSCSPISGHRSVSWYQQTPGQGLQFLFEYFSETQRNKGNFPGRFSGRQFSNSRSEMNVSTLELGDSALYLCASSLDGTSGIHEQYFGPGTRLTVT.